Listed below are T cell receptor beta chains from one sample, sequenced in a study of blood T cell repertoires in COVID-19. Libraries were prepared by immunoSEQ multiplex PCR; TCRdb keeps only in-frame clonotypes and omits some of them. The table lists more than 400,000 clones, around 87% of them singletons. Sequenced input: PBMCs or T cells enriched from blood (not recorded which). The receptor source for this set is a woman in her late teens or twenties who had recovered from COVID-19. The CDR3 runs from the conserved cysteine through the conserved F or W. D genes are given only for firm matches. A row's size may be missing; if present it is once, few, many or a size class.

V,size,D,J,DNA,CDR3
TRBV2,NA,TRBD2,TRBJ2-3,TGTGCCATCAAAGGACTAGCGGGGGGTCCAGATACGCAGTATTTT,CAIKGLAGGPDTQYF
TRBV4-2,NA,TRBD1,TRBJ1-6,TGTGCCAGCAGCCTCGGGACAGGGGATAATTCACCCCTCCACTTT,CASSLGTGDNSPLHF
TRBV4-1,NA,NA,TRBJ1-3,TGCGCCAGCAGCCAAGAAAGCGCGGGGTTTGGAAACACCATATATTTT,CASSQESAGFGNTIYF
TRBV28,NA,TRBD1,TRBJ1-4,TGTGCCAGCAGTGTTGGACAGGGGAGGGGAGAAAAACTGTTTTTT,CASSVGQGRGEKLFF
TRBV2,NA,NA,TRBJ1-1,TGTGCCAGCAGTAGGACAAGCATGACTGAAGCTTTCTTT,CASSRTSMTEAFF
TRBV6-4,NA,NA,TRBJ2-2,TGTGCCAGCAGCGCGGACAGTCAAACCGGGGAGCTGTTTTTT,CASSADSQTGELFF
TRBV27,NA,TRBD1,TRBJ1-6,TGTGCCAGCAGGGGACAGGCTGGTTCCCACTATAATTCACCCCTCCACTTT,CASRGQAGSHYNSPLHF
TRBV5-1,few,NA,TRBJ2-1,TGCGCCAGAGTGTCGGTATACAATGAGCAGTTCTTC,CARVSVYNEQFF
TRBV12-3/TRBV12-4,NA,NA,TRBJ1-6,TGTGCCAGCAGTTTTAGTCTTAATTCACCCCTCCACTTT,CASSFSLNSPLHF
TRBV6-5,NA,NA,TRBJ1-2,TGTGCCAGCAAAGAGGCCGGAGAAGGCTATGGCTACACCTTC,CASKEAGEGYGYTF
TRBV11-2,once,NA,TRBJ1-4,TGTGCCAGCATTCGGGGGTCCGGGGCCGCAACTAATGAAAAACTGTTTTTT,CASIRGSGAATNEKLFF
TRBV29-1,NA,TRBD2,TRBJ2-3,TGCAGCGTGGGGAGCCTAGGAGCGGGGGTGGTTTTGGATACGCAGTATTTT,CSVGSLGAGVVLDTQYF
TRBV6-5,NA,TRBD1,TRBJ1-2,TGTGCCAGCAGTTCCCTTGGGACAGGCTATGGCTACACCTTC,CASSSLGTGYGYTF
TRBV4-2,NA,NA,TRBJ1-6,TGTGCCAGCCAGGACACCAAGATAAGTAATTCACCCCTCCACTTT,CASQDTKISNSPLHF
TRBV5-1,NA,TRBD2,TRBJ2-2,TGCGCCAGCAGCTCGACTAGCGGGGGGACTAACACCGGGGAGCTGTTTTTT,CASSSTSGGTNTGELFF
TRBV28,NA,NA,TRBJ1-2,TGTGCCAGCAGTTTATGGGGGGCGCTGGGGAATGGCTACACCTTC,CASSLWGALGNGYTF
TRBV18,NA,NA,TRBJ1-5,TGTGCCAGCTCACCACCTGGGACAATTAATAGCAATCAGCCCCAGCATTTT,CASSPPGTINSNQPQHF
TRBV28,few,TRBD1,TRBJ1-3,TGTGCCAGCAGTCAGGGGGGAATAAACACCATATATTTT,CASSQGGINTIYF